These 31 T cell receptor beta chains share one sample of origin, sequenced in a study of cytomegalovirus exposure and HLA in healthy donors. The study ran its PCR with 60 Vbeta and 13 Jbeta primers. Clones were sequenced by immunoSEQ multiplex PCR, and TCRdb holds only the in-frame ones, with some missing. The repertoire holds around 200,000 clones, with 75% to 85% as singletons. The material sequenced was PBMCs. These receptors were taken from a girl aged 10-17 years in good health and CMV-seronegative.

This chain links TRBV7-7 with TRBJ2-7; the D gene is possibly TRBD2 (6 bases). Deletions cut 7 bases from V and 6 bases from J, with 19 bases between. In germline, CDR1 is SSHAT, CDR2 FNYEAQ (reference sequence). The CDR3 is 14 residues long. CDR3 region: CASKLTSSAREQYF. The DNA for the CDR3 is TGTGCCAGCAAGCTTACGTCTAGCGCCCGCGAGCAGTACTTC.

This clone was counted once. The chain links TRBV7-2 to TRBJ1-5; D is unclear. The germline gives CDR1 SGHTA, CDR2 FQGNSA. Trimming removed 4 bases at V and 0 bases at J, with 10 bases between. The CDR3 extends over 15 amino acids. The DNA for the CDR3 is TGTGCCAGCAGCTCAGGCGATTATAGCAATCAGCCCCAGCATTTT. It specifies CASSSGDYSNQPQHF.

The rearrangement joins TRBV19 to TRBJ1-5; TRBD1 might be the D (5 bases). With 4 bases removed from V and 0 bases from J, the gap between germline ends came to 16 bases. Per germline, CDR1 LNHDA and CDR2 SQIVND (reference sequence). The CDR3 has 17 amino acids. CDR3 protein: CASSTRSTGASNQPQHF. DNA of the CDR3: TGTGCCAGTAGTACTCGCTCTACAGGAGCTAGCAATCAGCCCCAGCATTTT.

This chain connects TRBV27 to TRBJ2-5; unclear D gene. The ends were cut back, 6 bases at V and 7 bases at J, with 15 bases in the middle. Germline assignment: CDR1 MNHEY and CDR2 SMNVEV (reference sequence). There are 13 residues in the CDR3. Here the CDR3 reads CASRKLRQATQYF. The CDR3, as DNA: TGTGCCAGCAGAAAACTTAGGCAGGCGACCCAGTACTTC.

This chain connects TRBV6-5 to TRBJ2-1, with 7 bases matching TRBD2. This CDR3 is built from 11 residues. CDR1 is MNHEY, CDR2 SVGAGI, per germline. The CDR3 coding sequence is TGTGTCCTGGGAGGGAATCATGAGCAGTTCTTC. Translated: CVLGGNHEQFF.

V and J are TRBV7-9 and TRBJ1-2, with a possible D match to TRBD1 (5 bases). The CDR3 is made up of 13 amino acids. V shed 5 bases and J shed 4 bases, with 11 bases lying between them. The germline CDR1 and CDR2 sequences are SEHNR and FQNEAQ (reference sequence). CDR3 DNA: TGTGCCAGCAGCCTTGGGGGGGGCTATGGCTACACCTTC. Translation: CASSLGGGYGYTF.

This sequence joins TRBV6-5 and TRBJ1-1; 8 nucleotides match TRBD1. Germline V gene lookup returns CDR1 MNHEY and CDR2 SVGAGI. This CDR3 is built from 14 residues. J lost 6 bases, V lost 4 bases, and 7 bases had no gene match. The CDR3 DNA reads TGTGCCAGCAGTTCCGACAGGGGCAGGGCTGAAGCTTTCTTT. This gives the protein CASSSDRGRAEAFF.

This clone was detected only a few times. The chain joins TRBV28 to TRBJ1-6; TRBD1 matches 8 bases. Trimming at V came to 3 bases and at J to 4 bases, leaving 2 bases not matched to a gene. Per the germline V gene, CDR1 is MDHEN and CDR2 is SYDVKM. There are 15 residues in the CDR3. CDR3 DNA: TGTGCCAGCAGTTTTAGACAGGGGTATAATTCACCCCTCCACTTT. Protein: CASSFRQGYNSPLHF.

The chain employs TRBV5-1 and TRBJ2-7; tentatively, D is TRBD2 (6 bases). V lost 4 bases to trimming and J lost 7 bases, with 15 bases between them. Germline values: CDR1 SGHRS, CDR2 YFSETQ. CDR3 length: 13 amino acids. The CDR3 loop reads CASSVTGAGEQYF. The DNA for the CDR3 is TGCGCCAGCAGCGTCACCGGGGCGGGAGAGCAGTACTTC.

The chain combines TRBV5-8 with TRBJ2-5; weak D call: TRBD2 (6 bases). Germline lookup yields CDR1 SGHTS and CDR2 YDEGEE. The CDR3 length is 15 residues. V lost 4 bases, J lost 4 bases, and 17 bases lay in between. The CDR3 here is CASSRPGRIGETQYF. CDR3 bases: TGTGCCAGCAGCCGACCAGGGAGGATTGGAGAGACCCAGTACTTC. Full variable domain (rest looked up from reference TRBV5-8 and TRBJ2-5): EAGVTQSPTHLIKTRGQQATLRCSPISGHTSVYWYQQALGLGLQFLLWYDEGEERNRGNFPPRFSGRQFPNYSSELNVNALELEDSALYLCASSRPGRIGETQYFGPGTRLLVL.

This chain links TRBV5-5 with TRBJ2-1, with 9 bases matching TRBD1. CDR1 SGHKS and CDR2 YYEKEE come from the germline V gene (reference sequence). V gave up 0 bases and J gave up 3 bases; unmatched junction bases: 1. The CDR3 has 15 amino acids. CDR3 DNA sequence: TGTGCCAGCAGCTTGGGACAGGGGGGCTACAATGAGCAGTTCTTC. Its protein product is CASSLGQGGYNEQFF.

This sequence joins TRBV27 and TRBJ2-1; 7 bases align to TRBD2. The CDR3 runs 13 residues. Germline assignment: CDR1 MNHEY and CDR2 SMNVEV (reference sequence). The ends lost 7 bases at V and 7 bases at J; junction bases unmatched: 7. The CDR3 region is CASKLSGTNEQFF. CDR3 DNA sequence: TGTGCCAGCAAGCTGAGCGGGACTAATGAGCAGTTCTTC.

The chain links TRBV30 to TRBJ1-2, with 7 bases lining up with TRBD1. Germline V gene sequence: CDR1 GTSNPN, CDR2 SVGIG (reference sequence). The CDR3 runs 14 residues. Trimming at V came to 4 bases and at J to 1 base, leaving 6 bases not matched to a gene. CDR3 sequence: CAWMGDSYNYGYTF. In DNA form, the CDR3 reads TGTGCCTGGATGGGGGACAGCTATAACTATGGCTACACCTTC.

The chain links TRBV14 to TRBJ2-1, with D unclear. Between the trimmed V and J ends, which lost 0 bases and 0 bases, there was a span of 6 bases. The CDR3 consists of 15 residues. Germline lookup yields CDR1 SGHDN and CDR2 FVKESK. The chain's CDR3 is CASSQELYSYNEQFF. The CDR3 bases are TGTGCCAGCAGCCAAGAATTGTACTCCTACAATGAGCAGTTCTTC.

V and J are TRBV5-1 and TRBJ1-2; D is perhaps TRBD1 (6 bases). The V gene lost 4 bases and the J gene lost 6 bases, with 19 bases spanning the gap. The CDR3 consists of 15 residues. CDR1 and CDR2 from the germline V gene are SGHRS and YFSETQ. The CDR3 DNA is TGCGCCAGCAGCCGGGGACATGTATTCGGAGATGGCTACACCTTC. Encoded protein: CASSRGHVFGDGYTF. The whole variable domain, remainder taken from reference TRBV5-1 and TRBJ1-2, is KAGVTQTPRYLIKTRGQQVTLSCSPISGHRSVSWYQQTPGQGLQFLFEYFSETQRNKGNFPGRFSGRQFSNSRSEMNVSTLELGDSALYLCASSRGHVFGDGYTFGSGTRLTVV.

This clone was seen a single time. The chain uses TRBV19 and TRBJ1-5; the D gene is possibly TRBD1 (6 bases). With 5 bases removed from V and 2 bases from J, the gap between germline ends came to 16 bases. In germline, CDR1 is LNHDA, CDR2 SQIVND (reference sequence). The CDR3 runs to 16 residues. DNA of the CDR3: TGTGCCAGTAGTCAGGGGAGGGAGATTGGCAATCAGCCCCAGCATTTT. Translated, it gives CASSQGREIGNQPQHF.

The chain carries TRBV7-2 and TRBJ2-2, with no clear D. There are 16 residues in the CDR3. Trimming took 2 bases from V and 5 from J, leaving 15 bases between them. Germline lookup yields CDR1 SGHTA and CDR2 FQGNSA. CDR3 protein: CASSLSVPSVTGELFF. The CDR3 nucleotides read TGTGCCAGCAGCTTAAGCGTCCCCTCGGTTACCGGGGAGCTGTTTTTT.

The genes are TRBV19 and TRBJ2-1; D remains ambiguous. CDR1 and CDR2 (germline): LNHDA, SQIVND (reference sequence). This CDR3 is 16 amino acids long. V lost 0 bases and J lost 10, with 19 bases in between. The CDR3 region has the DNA TGTGCCAGTAGTATAGATTCTCGTTACGCCAATCGGGAGCAGTTCTTC. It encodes CASSIDSRYANREQFF. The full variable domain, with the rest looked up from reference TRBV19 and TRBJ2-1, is DGGITQSPKYLFRKEGQNVTLSCEQNLNHDAMYWYRQDPGQGLRLIYYSQIVNDFQKGDIAEGYSVSREKKESFPLTVTSAQKNPTAFYLCASSIDSRYANREQFFGPGTRLTVL.

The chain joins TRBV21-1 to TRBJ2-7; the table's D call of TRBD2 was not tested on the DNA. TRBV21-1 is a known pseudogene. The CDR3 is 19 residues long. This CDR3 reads CASSKARLAGGPVAYEQYF. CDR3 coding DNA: TGTGCCAGCAGCAAAGCGAGACTAGCGGGGGGGCCTGTGGCCTACGAGCAGTACTTC.

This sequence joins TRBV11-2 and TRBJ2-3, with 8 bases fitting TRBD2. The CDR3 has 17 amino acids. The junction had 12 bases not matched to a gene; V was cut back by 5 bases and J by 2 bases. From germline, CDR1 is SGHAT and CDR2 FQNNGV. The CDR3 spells CASSPGLAGWDTDTQYF. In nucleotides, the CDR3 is TGTGCCAGCAGCCCCGGGTTAGCGGGGTGGGACACAGATACGCAGTATTTT.

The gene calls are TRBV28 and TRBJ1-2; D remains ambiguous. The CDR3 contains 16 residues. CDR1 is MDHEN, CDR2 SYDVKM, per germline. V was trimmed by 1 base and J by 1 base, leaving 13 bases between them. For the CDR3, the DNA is TGTGCCAGCAGTTTATTTAGTGGGGAGGTTAACTATGGCTACACCTTC. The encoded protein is CASSLFSGEVNYGYTF.

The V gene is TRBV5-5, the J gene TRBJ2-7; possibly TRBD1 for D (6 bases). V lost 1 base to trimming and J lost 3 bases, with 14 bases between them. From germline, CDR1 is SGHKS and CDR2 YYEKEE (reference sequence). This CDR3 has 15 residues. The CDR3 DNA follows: TGTGCCAGCAGCTTGTTCCAGGGGCCCCTCTACGAGCAGTACTTC. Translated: CASSLFQGPLYEQYF.

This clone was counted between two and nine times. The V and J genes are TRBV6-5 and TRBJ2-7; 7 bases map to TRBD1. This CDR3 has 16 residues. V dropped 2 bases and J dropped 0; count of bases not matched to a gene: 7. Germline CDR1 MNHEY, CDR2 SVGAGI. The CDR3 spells CASSYLGQDRSYEQYF. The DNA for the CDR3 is TGTGCCAGCAGTTACCTAGGACAGGACCGCTCCTACGAGCAGTACTTC.

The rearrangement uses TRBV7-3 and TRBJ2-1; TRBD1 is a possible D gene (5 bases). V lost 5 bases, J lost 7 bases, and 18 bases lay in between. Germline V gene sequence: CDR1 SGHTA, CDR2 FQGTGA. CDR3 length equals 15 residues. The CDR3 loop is CASSIDNRWENEQFF. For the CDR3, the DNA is TGTGCCAGCAGCATAGACAACAGGTGGGAAAATGAGCAGTTCTTC.

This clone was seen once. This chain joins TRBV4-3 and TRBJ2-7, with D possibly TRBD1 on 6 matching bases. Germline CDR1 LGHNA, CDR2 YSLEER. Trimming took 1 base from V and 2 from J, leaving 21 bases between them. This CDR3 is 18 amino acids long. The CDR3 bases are TGCGCCAGCAGCCAAGCCAGGGGTGGATCAACCTATCCCTACGAGCAGTACTTC. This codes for CASSQARGGSTYPYEQYF.

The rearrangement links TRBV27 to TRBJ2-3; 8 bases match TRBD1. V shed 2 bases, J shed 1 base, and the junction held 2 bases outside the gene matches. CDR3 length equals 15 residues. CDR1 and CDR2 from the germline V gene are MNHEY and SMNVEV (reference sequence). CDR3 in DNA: TGTGCCAGCAGTTTAAAGGGACAGGGCACAGATACGCAGTATTTT. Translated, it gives CASSLKGQGTDTQYF.

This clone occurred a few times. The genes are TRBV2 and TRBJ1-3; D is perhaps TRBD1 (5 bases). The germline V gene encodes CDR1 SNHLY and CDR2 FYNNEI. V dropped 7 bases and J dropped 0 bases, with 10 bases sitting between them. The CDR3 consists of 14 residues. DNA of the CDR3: TGTGCCAGCACCGCGGACACCTCTGGAAACACCATATATTTT. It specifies CASTADTSGNTIYF. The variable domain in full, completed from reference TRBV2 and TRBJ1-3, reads EPEVTQTPSHQVTQMGQEVILRCVPISNHLYFYWYRQILGQKVEFLVSFYNNEISEKSEIFDDQFSVERPDGSNFTLKIRSTKLEDSAMYFCASTADTSGNTIYFGEGSWLTVV.

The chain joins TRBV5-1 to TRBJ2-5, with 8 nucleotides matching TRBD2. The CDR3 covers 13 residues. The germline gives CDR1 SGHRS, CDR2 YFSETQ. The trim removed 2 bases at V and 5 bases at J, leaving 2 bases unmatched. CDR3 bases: TGCGCCAGCAGCTTAGGCGGGAGGGAGACCCAGTACTTC. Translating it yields CASSLGGRETQYF.

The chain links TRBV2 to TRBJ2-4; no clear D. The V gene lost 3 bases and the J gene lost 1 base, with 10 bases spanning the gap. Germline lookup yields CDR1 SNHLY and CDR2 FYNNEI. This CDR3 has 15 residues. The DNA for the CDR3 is TGTGCCAGCAGTGAGAGAGGCCGGGCCAAAAACATTCAGTACTTC. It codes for CASSERGRAKNIQYF.

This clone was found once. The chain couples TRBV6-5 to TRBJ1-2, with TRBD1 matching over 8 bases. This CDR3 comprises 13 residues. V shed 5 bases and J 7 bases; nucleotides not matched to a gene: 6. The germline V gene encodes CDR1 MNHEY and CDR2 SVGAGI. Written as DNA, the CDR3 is TGTGCCAGCAGTCATGGACAGGGACGTGGCTACACCTTC. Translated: CASSHGQGRGYTF.

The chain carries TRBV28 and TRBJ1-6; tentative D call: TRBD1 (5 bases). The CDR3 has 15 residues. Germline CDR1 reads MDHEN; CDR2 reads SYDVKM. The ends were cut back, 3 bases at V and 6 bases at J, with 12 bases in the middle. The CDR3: CASSFPDTGNSPLHF. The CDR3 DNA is TGTGCCAGCAGTTTTCCGGACACCGGTAATTCACCCCTCCACTTT.